These 3 T cell receptor beta chains originate from one sample sequenced in a study of cytomegalovirus exposure and HLA in healthy donors. The PCR made use of 60 Vbeta and 13 Jbeta primers. TCRdb's table, derived via immunoSEQ multiplex PCR, lists solely in-frame clones and lacks some. This repertoire comprises more than 40,000 clones; its ten largest clones make up roughly 25%. The sample was PBMCs. The receptors were gathered from a man aged 35-49 years in good health and CMV-seropositive.

J is TRBJ2-6 and V is TRBV10-1; D is ambiguous. The CDR3 sequence is 15 residues long. V shed 0 bases and J shed 2 bases, with 5 bases lying between them. Germline CDR1 WNHNN, CDR2 SYGVQD (reference sequence). The CDR3 reads CASSESGAGANVLTF. The DNA for the CDR3 is TGCGCCAGCAGTGAGTCAGGAGCTGGGGCCAACGTCCTGACTTTC.

V and J are TRBV6-1 and TRBJ1-1; D is undetermined. The CDR3 length is 15 residues. V lost 1 base and J lost 4, with 13 bases in between. Germline CDR1 is MNHNS and CDR2 is SASEGT. CDR3 sequence reads: CASSEGEGAGTEAFF. CDR3 nucleotide sequence: TGTGCCAGCAGTGAAGGAGAGGGCGCGGGCACTGAAGCTTTCTTT.

This chain joins TRBV19 and TRBJ1-1; D is uncertain. Per the germline V gene, CDR1 is LNHDA and CDR2 is SQIVND (reference sequence). The CDR3 length is 10 residues. Trimming shortened V by 7 bases and J by 7 bases, and 7 bases separated the two germline ends. The CDR3 region has the DNA TGTGCCAGTAAAAACGGTGAAGCTTTCTTT. Its protein product is CASKNGEAFF.